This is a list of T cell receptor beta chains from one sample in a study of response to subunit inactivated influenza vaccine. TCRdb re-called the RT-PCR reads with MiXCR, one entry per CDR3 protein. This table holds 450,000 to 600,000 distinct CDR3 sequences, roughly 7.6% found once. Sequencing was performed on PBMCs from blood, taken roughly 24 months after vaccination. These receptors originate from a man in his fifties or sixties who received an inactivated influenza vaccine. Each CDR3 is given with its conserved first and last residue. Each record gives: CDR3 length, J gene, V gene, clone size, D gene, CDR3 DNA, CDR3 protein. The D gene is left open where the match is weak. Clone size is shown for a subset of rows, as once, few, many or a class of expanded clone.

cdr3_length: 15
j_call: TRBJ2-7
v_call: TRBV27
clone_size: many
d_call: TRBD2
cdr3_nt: TGTGCCAGCAGTTTAGCAACTAGCGGAAGCTACGAGCAGTACTTC
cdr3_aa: CASSLATSGSYEQYF

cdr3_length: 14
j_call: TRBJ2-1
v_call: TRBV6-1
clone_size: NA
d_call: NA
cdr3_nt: TGTGCCAGCAGACGTCGTGGTGGCGGCAGTGAGCAGTTCTTC
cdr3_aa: CASRRRGGGSEQFF

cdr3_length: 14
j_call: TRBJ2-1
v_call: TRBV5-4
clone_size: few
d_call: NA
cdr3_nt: TGTGCCAGCAGCCTTGCAGGGATCAGTCGGGAGCAGTTCTTC
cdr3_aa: CASSLAGISREQFF

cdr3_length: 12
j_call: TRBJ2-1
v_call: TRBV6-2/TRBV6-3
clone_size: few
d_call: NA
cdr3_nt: TGTGCCAGCAGTTATGGGGGAGCTGAGCAGTTCTTC
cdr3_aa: CASSYGGAEQFF

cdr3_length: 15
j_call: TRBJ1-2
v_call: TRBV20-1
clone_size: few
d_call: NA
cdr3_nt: TGCAGTGCTAGAGTCCTGAGGGACGGGGCCTATGGCTACACCTTC
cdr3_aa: CSARVLRDGAYGYTF

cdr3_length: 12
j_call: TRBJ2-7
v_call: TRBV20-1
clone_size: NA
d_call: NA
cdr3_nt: TGCAGTGCTAGTTCTATTCTCTACGAGCAGTACTTC
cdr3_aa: CSASSILYEQYF

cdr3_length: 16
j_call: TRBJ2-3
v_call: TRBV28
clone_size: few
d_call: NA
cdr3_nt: TGTGCCAGCAGTTCCCCAGGGTTTCGTAGCACAGATACGCAGTATTTT
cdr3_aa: CASSSPGFRSTDTQYF

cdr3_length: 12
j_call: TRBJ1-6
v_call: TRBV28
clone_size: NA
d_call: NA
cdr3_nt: TGTGCCAGCAGTCCGGGACCTTCACCCCTCCACTTT
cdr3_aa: CASSPGPSPLHF

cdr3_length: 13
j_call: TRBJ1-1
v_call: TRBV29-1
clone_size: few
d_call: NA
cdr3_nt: TGCAGCGTGGTAGGGCTTATGAACACTGAAGCTTTCTTT
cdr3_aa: CSVVGLMNTEAFF

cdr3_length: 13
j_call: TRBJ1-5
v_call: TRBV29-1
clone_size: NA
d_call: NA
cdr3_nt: TGCAGCGTTGCCGGTTCCAGCAATCAGCCCCAGCATTTT
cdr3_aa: CSVAGSSNQPQHF

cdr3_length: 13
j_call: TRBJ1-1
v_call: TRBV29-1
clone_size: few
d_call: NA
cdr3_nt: TGCAGCGTCGGAGGTGGTATGAACACTGAAGCTTTCTTT
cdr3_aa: CSVGGGMNTEAFF

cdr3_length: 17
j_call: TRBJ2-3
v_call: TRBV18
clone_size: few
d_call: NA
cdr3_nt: TGTGCCAGCTCACGCGTCCCTGGGACATATAGCACAGATACGCAGTATTTT
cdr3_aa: CASSRVPGTYSTDTQYF

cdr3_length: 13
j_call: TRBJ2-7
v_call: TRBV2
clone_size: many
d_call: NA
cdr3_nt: TGTGCCAGCATGGATAGAGGCATCCGCGAGCAGTACTTC
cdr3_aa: CASMDRGIREQYF

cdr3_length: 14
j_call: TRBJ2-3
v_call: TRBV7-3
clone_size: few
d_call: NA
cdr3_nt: TGTGCCAGCAGCCTGGACCTAACCGCAGATACGCAGTATTTT
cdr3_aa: CASSLDLTADTQYF

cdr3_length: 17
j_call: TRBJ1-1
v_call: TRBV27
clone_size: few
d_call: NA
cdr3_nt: TGTGCCAGCAATCCTTTCCCTCGACGGAACATGAACACTGAAGCTTTCTTT
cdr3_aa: CASNPFPRRNMNTEAFF

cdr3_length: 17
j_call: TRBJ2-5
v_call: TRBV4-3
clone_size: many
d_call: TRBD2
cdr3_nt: TGCGCCAGCAGCCTGGGGAGCGGGAGGGTACTTCAAGAGACCCAGTACTTC
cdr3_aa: CASSLGSGRVLQETQYF

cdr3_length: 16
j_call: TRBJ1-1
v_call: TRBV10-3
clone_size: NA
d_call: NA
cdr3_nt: TGTGCCATCAGTGAGGCTGGGGGGGGGACCAACACTGAAGCTTTCTTT
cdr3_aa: CAISEAGGGTNTEAFF

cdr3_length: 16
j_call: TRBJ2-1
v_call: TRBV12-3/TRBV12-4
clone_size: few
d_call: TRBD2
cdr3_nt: TGTGCCAGCAGTTTCACTAGCGCCTTCTCCTACAATGAGCAGTTCTTC
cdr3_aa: CASSFTSAFSYNEQFF

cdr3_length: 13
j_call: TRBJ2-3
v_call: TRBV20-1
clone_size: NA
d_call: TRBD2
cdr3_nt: TGCAGTGCCAAGAGGACTAGCCTAGATACGCAGTATTTT
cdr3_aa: CSAKRTSLDTQYF